This TCR beta chain was sequenced in a study of identical twins (dated by TCRdb to about 2016). General notes on the study: TCR alpha and beta repertoires from monozygotic twins, unrelated adults of various ages and cord blood were deep-sequenced to test whether fetal clonotypes persist. To rule out contamination, replicate twin experiments were performed at different times with different library preparation protocols.

Spanning cysteine to phenylalanine, the CDR3 consists of 14 amino acids. Only CDR3 DNA is held: 42 bases, read in frame from base 1. Per the germline V gene, SGHVS is the CDR1 and FQNEAQ is the CDR2. V sheds 0 bases and J sheds 5 bases, leaving 8 bases between their ends. All donors were healthy Caucasians. The study also sequenced three unrelated non-twin adults: a male aged 18 to 30, a male aged 50 to 59 and a female aged 50 to 59. Miltenyi CD45RO+ enrichment and human naive T-cell isolation kits were used to isolate memory (CD45RO+) and naive T cells from PBMC. This clonotype has a handful of counts. What antigen it recognizes has not been identified. No much larger clone is present one base from it, and per-base qualities are unavailable. The investigation overall reported the following: Out-of-frame TCR alpha sequences shared between twins showed an excess of low generation-probability sequences compared with coincidental sharing between unrelated individuals. Zero-insertion analyses could be partly confounded by invariant T cells such as MAIT and iNKT, though diverse VJ usage argued against such confounding for most clonotypes. In monozygotic twins, recombination models systematically underestimated out-of-frame TCR alpha sharing, but the models matched the sharing seen between unrelated individuals. Because the same donors could not be followed over many years, the conclusions relied on cross-sectional statistical analysis. Fewer insertions were carried by abundant cord blood beta clonotypes, a similar but weaker trend appeared in young adult naive repertoires, and no such trend appeared in memory repertoires. In beta out-of-frame sequences, excess twin sharing was weaker, because having fewer shared sequences lowered the signal-to-noise ratio.

The protocol used for the library was 5' RACE. Sequencing used an Illumina HiSeq 2000. Template switching introduced a universal primer binding site; the final cDNA contained a unique molecular identifier, enabling accurate counting of TCR cDNA molecules. Specific primers in the conserved constant-segment region were used to synthesize first-strand cDNA for the TCR alpha and beta chains. To control for contamination, each cDNA library was double barcoded with a SMART-Mk sample barcode plus Illumina barcodes. TruSeq adapter sequences along with Illumina sample barcodes were introduced in two successive PCR steps. TCR alpha and beta cDNA libraries were sequenced on the Illumina HiSeq platform with custom primers. The study's own analysis went as follows. MiGEC processed the raw reads to extract unique molecular identifiers, while MiXCR was used to determine the CDR3 positions. Recombination models were inferred per individual with the repgenHMM and IGoR tools using an EM algorithm. Shared clonotype analysis was performed with the tcR package in R, normalizing sharing by the product of cloneset sizes. To study raw recombination without the effects of thymic and clonal selection, out-of-frame nonproductive sequences were analyzed. TCRdb reworked the public reads: Q25 trimming with fastp, MiXCR clone assembly, productive beta chains retained. Each entry is one CDR3 protein sequence, shown with its most common DNA and genes. Here the V and J calls rest on TCRdb's processing, not on the authors' analysis. The sample contains approximately 690,000 distinct CDR3 sequences, 5.5% to 6.5% of them found a single time. The ten largest clones represent 1.5% to 2% of the sample.

The chain is made from TRBV7-8 and TRBJ2-1, with no confidently assigned D gene. Material: naive T cells sorted from blood. What the cell subset or site label conveys for this sample: cells isolated with a human naive T-cell isolation kit. The receptor's source is a man between 18 and 29 years old in good health. The CDR3 is CASSLARFHNEQFF. The DNA sequence is given as TGTGCCAGCAGCTTAGCGCGGTTCCACAATGAGCAGTTCTTC.